Listed below are T cell receptor beta chains from one sample, sequenced in a study of early T cells in non-severe SARS-CoV-2 infection. TCRdb fed the 5' RACE reads into MiXCR, producing one record per CDR3 protein. The top ten clones hold roughly 2.5% of a sample with 70,000 to 80,000 distinct CDR3 sequences, roughly 12% of them seen once. Specimen: whole blood, collected at baseline. The receptor source for this set is an adult who was a healthcare worker with PCR-confirmed SARS-CoV-2 infection or an uninfected control (not recorded which). CDR3s include the opening cysteine and the closing phenylalanine or tryptophan. D genes are given only for firm matches. Not all rows give a size; the values are once, few, many and, for expanded clones, a class.

size: .
V: TRBV10-3
D: TRBD2
J: TRBJ2-1
CDR3: CAISEPGGRNEQFF
DNA: TGTGCCATCAGTGAGCCGGGAGGCCGCAATGAGCAGTTCTTC

size: .
V: TRBV7-9
D: .
J: TRBJ1-1
CDR3: CASSSGREAFF
DNA: TGTGCCAGCAGCTCAGGGAGGGAAGCTTTCTTT

size: .
V: TRBV19
D: .
J: TRBJ2-5
CDR3: CASSSPGTQETQYF
DNA: TGTGCCAGTAGTAGCCCCGGGACTCAAGAGACCCAGTACTTC

size: many
V: TRBV6-4
D: TRBD2
J: TRBJ2-5
CDR3: CASSEVAGGQETQYF
DNA: TGTGCCAGCAGTGAGGTAGCGGGGGGTCAAGAGACCCAGTACTTC

size: .
V: TRBV19
D: .
J: TRBJ2-2
CDR3: CASIARRDTGELFF
DNA: TGTGCCAGTATTGCCCGACGAGACACCGGGGAGCTGTTTTTT

size: .
V: TRBV28
D: .
J: TRBJ1-3
CDR3: CASRMPGSSGNTIYF
DNA: TGTGCCAGCAGGATGCCCGGGAGCTCTGGAAACACCATATATTTT

size: .
V: TRBV20-1
D: .
J: TRBJ1-1
CDR3: CSAANTEAFF
DNA: TGCAGTGCGGCGAACACTGAAGCTTTCTTT

size: few
V: TRBV28
D: .
J: TRBJ2-1
CDR3: CAARGSSYNEQFF
DNA: TGTGCCGCCCGGGGGTCCTCCTACAATGAGCAGTTCTTC

size: many
V: TRBV12-3/TRBV12-4
D: .
J: TRBJ1-5
CDR3: CASSLAGPQHF
DNA: TGTGCCAGCAGTTTAGCGGGGCCCCAGCATTTT

size: many
V: TRBV19
D: .
J: TRBJ2-1
CDR3: CASSDPPGGPYNEQFF
DNA: TGTGCCAGTAGCGATCCCCCCGGGGGGCCCTACAATGAGCAGTTCTTC

size: .
V: TRBV15
D: .
J: TRBJ1-3
CDR3: CATSPEWGTGNTIYF
DNA: TGTGCCACCAGCCCCGAGTGGGGGACTGGAAACACCATATATTTT

size: .
V: TRBV5-1
D: .
J: TRBJ2-5
CDR3: CASSLGPTETRYF
DNA: TGCGCCAGCAGCTTGGGGCCCACGGAGACCCGGTACTTC

size: many
V: TRBV7-8
D: .
J: TRBJ2-3
CDR3: CASSPSLATDTQYF
DNA: TGTGCCAGCAGCCCATCCCTAGCGACAGATACGCAGTATTTT

size: .
V: TRBV7-9
D: .
J: TRBJ2-3
CDR3: CASSSPSDPRKDTQYF
DNA: TGTGCCAGCAGCTCCCCCTCGGACCCAAGAAAGGATACGCAGTATTTT

size: few
V: TRBV2
D: .
J: TRBJ2-1
CDR3: CASKYTGVSYNEQFF
DNA: TGTGCCAGCAAATATACCGGGGTTTCCTACAATGAGCAGTTCTTC

size: many
V: TRBV28
D: TRBD2
J: TRBJ2-3
CDR3: CASSPGLAGARTSTDTQYF
DNA: TGTGCCAGCAGTCCGGGACTAGCGGGGGCCCGGACAAGCACAGATACGCAGTATTTT

size: few
V: TRBV7-2
D: TRBD1
J: TRBJ2-3
CDR3: CASRDRGKNADTQYF
DNA: TGTGCCAGCAGGGACAGGGGGAAAAACGCAGATACGCAGTATTTT

size: .
V: TRBV20-1
D: TRBD1
J: TRBJ2-1
CDR3: CSAFQRGQDNEQFF
DNA: TGCAGTGCCTTTCAACGGGGACAGGACAATGAGCAGTTCTTC

size: many
V: TRBV3-1
D: TRBD1
J: TRBJ1-2
CDR3: CASSHLDRDYGYTF
DNA: TGTGCCAGCAGCCATCTCGACAGGGACTATGGCTACACCTTC

size: many
V: TRBV20-1
D: .
J: TRBJ1-1
CDR3: CSARDLGTGWDTEAFF
DNA: TGCAGTGCTAGAGATCTGGGTACAGGGTGGGACACTGAAGCTTTCTTT